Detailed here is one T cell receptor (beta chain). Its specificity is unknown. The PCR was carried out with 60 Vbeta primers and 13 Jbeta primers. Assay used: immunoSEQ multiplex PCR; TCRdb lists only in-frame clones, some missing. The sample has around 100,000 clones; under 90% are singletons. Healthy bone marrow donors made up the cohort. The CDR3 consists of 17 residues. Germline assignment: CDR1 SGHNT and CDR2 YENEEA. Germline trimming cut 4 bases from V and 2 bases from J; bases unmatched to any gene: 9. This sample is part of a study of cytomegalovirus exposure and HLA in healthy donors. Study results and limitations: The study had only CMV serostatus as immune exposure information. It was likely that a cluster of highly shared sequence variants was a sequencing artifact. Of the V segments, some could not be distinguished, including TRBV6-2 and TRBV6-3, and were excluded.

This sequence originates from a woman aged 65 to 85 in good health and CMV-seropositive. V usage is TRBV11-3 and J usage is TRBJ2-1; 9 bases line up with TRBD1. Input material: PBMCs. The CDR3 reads CASSSWMGQGTYNEQFF. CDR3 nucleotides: TGTGCCAGCAGCTCCTGGATGGGACAGGGAACCTACAATGAGCAGTTCTTC. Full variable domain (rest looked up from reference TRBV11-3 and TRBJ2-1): EAGVVQSPRYKIIEKKQPVAFWCNPISGHNTLYWYLQNLGQGPELLIRYENEEAVDDSQLPKDRFSAERLKGVDSTLKIQPAELGDSAVYLCASSSWMGQGTYNEQFFGPGTRLTVL.